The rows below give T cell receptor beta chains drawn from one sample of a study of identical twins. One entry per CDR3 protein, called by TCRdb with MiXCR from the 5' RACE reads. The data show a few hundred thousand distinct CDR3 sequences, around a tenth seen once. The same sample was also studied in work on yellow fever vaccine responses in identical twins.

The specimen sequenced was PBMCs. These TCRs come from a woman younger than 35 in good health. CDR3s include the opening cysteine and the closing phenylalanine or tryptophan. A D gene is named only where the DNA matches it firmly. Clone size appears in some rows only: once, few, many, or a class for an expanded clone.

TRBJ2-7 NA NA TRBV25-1 TGTGCCAGCAGTGAAGGTTTGGGGATTCAGTACTTC CASSEGLGIQYF
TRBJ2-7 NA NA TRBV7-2 TGTGCCAGCAGCATCTACAGGGTAGATGGAAACGAGCAGTACTTC CASSIYRVDGNEQYF
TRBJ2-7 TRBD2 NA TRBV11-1 TGTGCCAGCAGCGGATGGGGAGCCGGGACTAGCGGGAGGCGATCCTACGAGCAGTACTTC CASSGWGAGTSGRRSYEQYF
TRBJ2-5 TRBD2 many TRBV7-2 TGTGCCAGCAGCGCTAGCGGGGGGCAAGAGACCCAGTACTTC CASSASGGQETQYF
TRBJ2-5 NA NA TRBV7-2 TGTGCCAGCAGCTTACGGCAACAGGGGGGGGAGACCCAGTACTTC CASSLRQQGGETQYF
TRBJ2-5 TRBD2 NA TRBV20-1 TGCAGTGCTAGAGTGGCTAGCGGGGGCCAAAAAGAGACCCAGTACTTC CSARVASGGQKETQYF
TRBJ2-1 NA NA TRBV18 TGTGCCAGCTCACCGGCTTTGGTCAGGGAGTACAATGAGCAGTTCTTC CASSPALVREYNEQFF
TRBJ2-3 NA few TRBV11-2 TGTGCCCGAAACCAGGGAGATACGCAGTATTTT CARNQGDTQYF
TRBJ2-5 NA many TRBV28 TGTGCCAGCAGCTATGGGGCTGGCGGGTACCAAGAGACCCAGTACTTC CASSYGAGGYQETQYF
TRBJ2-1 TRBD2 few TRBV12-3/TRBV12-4 TGTGCCAGCATCCTCGGGGGGGGCGACAATGAGCAGTTCTTC CASILGGGDNEQFF
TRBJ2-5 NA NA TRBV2 TGTGCCAGCAGTGGGGAGGTCGGGGAGACCCAGTACTTC CASSGEVGETQYF
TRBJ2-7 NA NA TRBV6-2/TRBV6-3 TGTGCCAGCAGTTACTCGGTACGCGAGCAGTACTTC CASSYSVREQYF
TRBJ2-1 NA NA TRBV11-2 TGTGCCAGCAGCTTAGAAGTCCCGGCGACCAATGAGCAGTTCTTC CASSLEVPATNEQFF
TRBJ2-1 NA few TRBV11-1 TGTGCCAGCAGCTTAACCCAGGGTACTGTCAATGAGCAGTTCTTC CASSLTQGTVNEQFF
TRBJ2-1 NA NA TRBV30 TGTGCCTGGAGTGTAACGGGGGTCAATGAGCAGTTCTTC CAWSVTGVNEQFF
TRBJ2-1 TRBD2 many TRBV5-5 TGTGCCAGCAGCTTGGCGGTGGGACTAGCGGCAAACAATGAGCAGTTCTTC CASSLAVGLAANNEQFF
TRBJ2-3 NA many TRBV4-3 TGCGCCAGCAGCCCGGGCACCGGCATACTTGGAGATACGCAGTATTTT CASSPGTGILGDTQYF
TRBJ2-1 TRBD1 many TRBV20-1 TGCAGTGCCGCCCTCCCGACAGGGGGGGGCGCCTACAATGAGCAGTTCTTC CSAALPTGGGAYNEQFF
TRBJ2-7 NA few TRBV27 TGTGCCAGCAGTTTGTCCATGGGAGAGCAGTACTTC CASSLSMGEQYF
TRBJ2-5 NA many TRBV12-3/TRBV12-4 TGTGCCAGCAGGGAAGAGTGGGGCCAAGAGACCCAGTACTTC CASREEWGQETQYF
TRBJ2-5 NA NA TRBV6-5 TGTGCCAGCAGTTACTCGCGTCGTCAGACCCAGTACTTC CASSYSRRQTQYF
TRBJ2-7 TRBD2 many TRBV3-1 TGTGCCAGCAGCCAAAACCTAGCGGGACGCTACGAGCAGTACTTC CASSQNLAGRYEQYF
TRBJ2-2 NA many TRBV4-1 TGCGCCAGCAGCCAAGTCGGGGTTGCTGGGACCGGGGAGCTGTTTTTT CASSQVGVAGTGELFF
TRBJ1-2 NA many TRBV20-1 TGCAGTGCTGAGGGGGGAGGGGTCTATGGCTACACCTTC CSAEGGGVYGYTF
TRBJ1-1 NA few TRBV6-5 TGTGCCAGCAGTTATCCCGACAGGAGGGGTGAAGCTTTCTTT CASSYPDRRGEAFF
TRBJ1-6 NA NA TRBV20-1 TGCAGTGCTAGAGAATGGGGAGGAGGGGCGGGGGATTCACCCCTCCACTTT CSAREWGGGAGDSPLHF
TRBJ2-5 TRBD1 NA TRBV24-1 TGTGCCACCTGCCCAGGGGGACAGGCACAAGAGACCCAGTACTTC CATCPGGQAQETQYF
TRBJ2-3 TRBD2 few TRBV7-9 TGTGCCAGCAAACCCTCCGGGACTAGGTCCCATACGCAGTATTTT CASKPSGTRSHTQYF
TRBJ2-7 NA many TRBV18 TGTGCCAGCTCAGCGGACGGGTTCTCCTACGAGCAGTACTTC CASSADGFSYEQYF
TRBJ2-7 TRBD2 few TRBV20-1 TGCAGTGCTAGTATTGGGACTAGTGCCTACGAGCAGTACTTC CSASIGTSAYEQYF
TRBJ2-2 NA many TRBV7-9 TGCGCCAGCAGCCTCGACCTGAACACCGGGGAGCTGTTTTTT CASSLDLNTGELFF
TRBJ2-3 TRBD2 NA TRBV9 TGTGCCAGCACCCTGACCACCCTAGCGGGAGGTGACACAGATACGCAGTATTTT CASTLTTLAGGDTDTQYF
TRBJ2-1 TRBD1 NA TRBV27 TGTGCCAGCAGGGGAACCGGGACAGGGCCTTACAATGAGCAGTTCTTC CASRGTGTGPYNEQFF
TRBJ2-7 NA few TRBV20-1 TGCAGTGCTAGGACAGGCGGGCTACCCTACGAGCAGTACTTC CSARTGGLPYEQYF
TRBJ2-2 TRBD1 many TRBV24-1 TGTGCCACCAGTGAAGGTCCGGGACAGGGGTTTGGCACCGGGGAGCTGTTTTTT CATSEGPGQGFGTGELFF
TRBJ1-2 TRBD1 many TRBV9 TGTGCCAGCAGCGCCCGGGACAGATTTCCTTATGGCTACACCTTC CASSARDRFPYGYTF
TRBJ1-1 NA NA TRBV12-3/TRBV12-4 TGTGCCAGCAGCTTCCAGGGGCGGAGTGAAGCTTTCTTT CASSFQGRSEAFF
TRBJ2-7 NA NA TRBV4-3 TGCGCCAGCAGCCAAGGGCTTTCGAACGATCGGAAGTACTTC CASSQGLSNDRKYF
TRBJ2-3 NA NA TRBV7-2 TGTGCCAGCAGCTTAGGGCCAGCCGCCACAGATACGCAGTATTTT CASSLGPAATDTQYF
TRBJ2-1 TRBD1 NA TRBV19 TGTGCCAGTAGTCCCCGACAGGGTTTTAATGAGCAGTTCTTC CASSPRQGFNEQFF
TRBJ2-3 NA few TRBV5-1 TGCGCCAGCAGCTTGCCAGGTTCCTCTAGGGGGGAGCGGTCAGATACGCAGTATTTT CASSLPGSSRGERSDTQYF
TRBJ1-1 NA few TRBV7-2 TGTGCCAGCAGCTTACAGGGTCTTTATCCTGAAGCTTTCTTT CASSLQGLYPEAFF
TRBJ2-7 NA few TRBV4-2 TGTGCCAGCAGCCAAGTCGGGGCAGGGCACGAGCAGTACTTC CASSQVGAGHEQYF